Sequencing of this TCR beta chain was carried out in a study of blood T cells in healthy people across ages. Alongside a J-beta primer mix, a sample-barcoded 5' primer served in a second PCR lasting 7 to 11 cycles. TCRdb redid the calling of the 5' RACE reads with MiXCR, one entry per CDR3 protein. The sample consists of about 1.1 million distinct CDR3 sequences, roughly two fifths of them appearing once. The CDR3 adds up to 17 amino acids, both ends counted. Per germline, CDR1 LGHDT and CDR2 YNNKEL (reference sequence). This clonotype was seen a single time. Since no conserved phenylalanine or tryptophan closes the CDR3, a read error is the likely cause. No DNA is shown, since the ends of the CDR3 on it are uncertain; the CDR3 is the one TCRdb lists.

The chain uses TRBV3-1 and TRBJ2-1; whether TRBD1, the table's D call, matches the DNA was not checked. What was sequenced was blood. This TCR was recovered from a man younger than 35 in good health. The CDR3 sequence is CASSQMSGSTDGYTFGS.